Given below is one TCR beta chain in context. This clone was observed once. The antigen it recognizes is unknown. No much larger clonotype is one base removed from it; base qualities were not supplied. The data are from a study of TIL therapy for anti-PD-1-resistant metastatic lung cancer (TCRdb year 2021). The study in broad terms: Among the enrolled patients, the median age was roughly 50 years (range roughly 38-80), and the median tumor PD-L1 proportion score was 4.5% to 7.5%. The cohort was predominantly lung adenocarcinoma, with several EGFR-mutant and two ALK-rearranged tumors, and half of patients were current or former smokers. A median non-synonymous tumor mutation burden of roughly 1.4 mutations per megabase was determined across the cohort by whole-exome sequencing. Clonotypes were tracked across tumor, expanded TIL product and serial blood samples by T cell receptor beta sequencing of tumor and peripheral blood. Broad study findings and their caveats: The cohort was highly selected, with more treatment-naive, never-smoker and oncogene-addicted patients than typical, limiting generalizability. Clonal turnover during TIL culture was high, and many clones enriched in the product were not detected in the baseline tumor, suggesting clonal contraction rather than faithful expansion. Compared with baseline intratumoral T cells, expanded TIL cultures were more clonal and less diverse (median clonality 6% vs 31%, p < 0.0001). The study protocol defined all tumor marker inferences as exploratory.

Per the publication, the time point label means: pre-treatment sample, taken before nivolumab and TIL therapy. Excised metastases, mostly pleural nodules or supraclavicular lymph nodes, were used as baseline tumor samples and were taken from the same resection from which TIL were grown. Before any PD-1/PD-L1 blockade was given, tumors were harvested, nivolumab was then administered, and patients who progressed went on to receive lymphodepletion, an infusion of expanded TIL, and IL-2. Adults with stage 4 NSCLC were enrolled in a dual-center phase I trial from 2017 to January 2020. The samples were obtained from a phase I trial that was single-arm and open-label and tested tumor-infiltrating lymphocyte therapy combined with nivolumab in advanced non-small cell lung cancer. Portions of each resected tumor were snap-frozen in liquid nitrogen and stored at -80 °C. Tumor regions of interest were selected on H&E sections by laser-capture macrodissection, were pulverized into about 16 mg aliquots, and were extracted with Qiagen Allprep kits.

CDR1 and CDR2 are drawn from the germline V gene: SGHTA, FQGNSA. The germline V and J ends show losses of 5 bases and 4 bases respectively, and no gene match explains 6 bases of the junction. Spanning cysteine to phenylalanine, the CDR3 consists of 14 amino acids. Only the CDR3 region is kept as DNA, spanning 42 bases read in frame from base 1. Using bias-controlled multiplex PCR with the immunoSEQ v3 hsTCRB kit, the TCR beta CDR3 regions were amplified from genomic DNA. TCR libraries were sequenced on an Illumina NextSeq 500 to around 1.9 million read pairs for survey level or roughly 4.5-6 million for deep level. On the authors' methods: V, D and J genes were assigned, non-productive sequences were removed, and clonality was reported by immunoSEQ Analyzer software. Repertoires of infused TIL and blood were compared using productive Simpson clonality and the Morisita overlap index of productive TRB rearrangements. What TCRdb holds here is the immuneACCESS table cut down to in-frame rearrangements. Part of the clones is not present; checked against another copy, under half of the missing clones reflect an unresolved V gene, and the others are unexplained. The DNA gave D and trimming, while V, J and clone size come from that table. Present in this sample are 95,000 or so clones, around three fifths of which were seen just once. The ten largest make up 9.5% to 13% of the sample.

Source: tumor tissue, taken at baseline. The receptor comes from a person between 30 and 79 years old with non-small cell lung cancer. The chain joins TRBV7-2 to TRBJ2-3, and 7 bases in between align with TRBD1. The nucleotides read TGTGCCAGCAGCCCCCAGACAGGGTCAGATACGCAGTATTTT. Translated, it reads CASSPQTGSDTQYF.